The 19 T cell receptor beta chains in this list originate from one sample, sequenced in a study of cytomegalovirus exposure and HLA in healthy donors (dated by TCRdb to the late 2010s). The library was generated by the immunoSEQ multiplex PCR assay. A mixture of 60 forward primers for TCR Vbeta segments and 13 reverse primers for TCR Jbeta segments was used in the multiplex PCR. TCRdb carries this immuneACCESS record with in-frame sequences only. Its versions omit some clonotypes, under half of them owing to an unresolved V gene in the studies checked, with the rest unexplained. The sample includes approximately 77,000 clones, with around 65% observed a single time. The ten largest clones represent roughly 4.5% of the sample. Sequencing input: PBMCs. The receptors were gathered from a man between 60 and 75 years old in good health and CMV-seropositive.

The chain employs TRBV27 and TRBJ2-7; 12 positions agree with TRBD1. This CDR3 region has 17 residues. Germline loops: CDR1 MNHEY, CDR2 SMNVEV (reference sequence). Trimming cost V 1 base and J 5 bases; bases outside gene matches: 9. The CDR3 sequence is CASSLFSGTGGRNEQYF. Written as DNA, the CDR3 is TGTGCCAGCAGTTTATTCTCCGGGACAGGGGGCCGCAACGAGCAGTACTTC.

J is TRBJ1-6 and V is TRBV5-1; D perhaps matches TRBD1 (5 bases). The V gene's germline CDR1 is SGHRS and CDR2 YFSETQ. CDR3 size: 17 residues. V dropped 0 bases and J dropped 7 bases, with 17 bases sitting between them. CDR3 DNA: TGCGCCAGCAGCTTGGAAGGCCAGGGCGGTGTGAATTCACCCCTCCACTTT. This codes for CASSLEGQGGVNSPLHF.

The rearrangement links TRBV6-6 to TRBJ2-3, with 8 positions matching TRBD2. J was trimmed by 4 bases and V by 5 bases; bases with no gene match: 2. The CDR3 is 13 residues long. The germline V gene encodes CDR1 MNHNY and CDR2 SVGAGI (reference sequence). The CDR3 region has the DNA TGTGCCAGCAGTCCGACTAGCGCAGATACGCAGTATTTT. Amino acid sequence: CASSPTSADTQYF.

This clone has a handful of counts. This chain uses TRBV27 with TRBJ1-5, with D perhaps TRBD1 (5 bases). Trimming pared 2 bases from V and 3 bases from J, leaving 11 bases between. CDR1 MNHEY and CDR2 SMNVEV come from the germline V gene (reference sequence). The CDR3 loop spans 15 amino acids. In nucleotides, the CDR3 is TGTGCCAGCAGTTTAGGTTGGGGGGTCAATCAGCCCCAGCATTTT. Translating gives CASSLGWGVNQPQHF.

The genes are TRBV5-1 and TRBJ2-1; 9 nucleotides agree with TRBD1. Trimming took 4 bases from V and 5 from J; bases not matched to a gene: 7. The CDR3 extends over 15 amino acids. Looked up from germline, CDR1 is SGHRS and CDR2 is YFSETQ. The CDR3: CASSPDRGGDNEQFF. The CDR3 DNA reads TGCGCCAGCAGCCCAGACAGGGGGGGGGACAATGAGCAGTTCTTC.

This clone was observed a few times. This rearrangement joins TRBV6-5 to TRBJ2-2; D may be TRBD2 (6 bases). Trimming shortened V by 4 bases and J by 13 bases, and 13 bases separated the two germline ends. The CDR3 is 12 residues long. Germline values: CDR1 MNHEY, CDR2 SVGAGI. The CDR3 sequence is CASSSGTEGLFF. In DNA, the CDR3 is TGTGCCAGCAGTTCCGGGACGGAGGGGCTGTTTTTT.

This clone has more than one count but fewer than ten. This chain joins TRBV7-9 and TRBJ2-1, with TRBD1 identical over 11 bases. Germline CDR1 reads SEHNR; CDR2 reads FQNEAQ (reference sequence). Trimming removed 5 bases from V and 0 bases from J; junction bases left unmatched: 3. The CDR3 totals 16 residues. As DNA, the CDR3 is TGTGCCAGCAGCCCCGGACAGGGGGCCTCCTACAATGAGCAGTTCTTC. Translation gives CASSPGQGASYNEQFF. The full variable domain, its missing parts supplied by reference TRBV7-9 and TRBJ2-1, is DTGVSQNPRHKITKRGQNVTFRCDPISEHNRLYWYRQTLGQGPEFLTYFQNEAQLEKSRLLSDRFSAERPKGSFSTLEIQRTEQGDSAMYLCASSPGQGASYNEQFFGPGTRLTVL.

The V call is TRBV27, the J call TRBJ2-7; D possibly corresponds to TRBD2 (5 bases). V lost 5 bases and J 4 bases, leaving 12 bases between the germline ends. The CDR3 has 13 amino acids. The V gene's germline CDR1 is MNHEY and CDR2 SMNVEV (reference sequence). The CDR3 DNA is TGTGCCAGCAGTCCCTCCCGGGGTTACGAGCAGTACTTC. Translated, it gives CASSPSRGYEQYF.

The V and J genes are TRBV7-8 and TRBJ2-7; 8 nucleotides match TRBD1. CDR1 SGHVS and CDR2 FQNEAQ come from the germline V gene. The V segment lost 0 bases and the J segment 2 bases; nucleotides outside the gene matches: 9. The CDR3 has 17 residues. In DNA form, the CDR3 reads TGTGCCAGCAGCTTAGCCCTGGACAGGGCTCTCCCCTACGAGCAGTACTTC. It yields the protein CASSLALDRALPYEQYF.

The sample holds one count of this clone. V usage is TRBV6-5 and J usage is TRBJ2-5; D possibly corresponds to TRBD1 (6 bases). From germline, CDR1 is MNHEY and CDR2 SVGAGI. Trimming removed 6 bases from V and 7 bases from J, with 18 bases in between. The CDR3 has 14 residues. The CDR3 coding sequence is TGTGCCAGCAGCCTACGGACAGCCATCTCGACCCAGTACTTC. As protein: CASSLRTAISTQYF.

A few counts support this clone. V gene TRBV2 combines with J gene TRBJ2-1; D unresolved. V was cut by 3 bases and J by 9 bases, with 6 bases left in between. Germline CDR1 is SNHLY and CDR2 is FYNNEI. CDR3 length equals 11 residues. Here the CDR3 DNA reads TGTGCCAGCAGTGACAGTACTGAGCAGTTCTTC. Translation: CASSDSTEQFF.

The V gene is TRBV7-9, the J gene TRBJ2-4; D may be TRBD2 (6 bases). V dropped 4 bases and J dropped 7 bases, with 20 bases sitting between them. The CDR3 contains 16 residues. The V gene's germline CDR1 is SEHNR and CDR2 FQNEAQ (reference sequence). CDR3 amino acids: CASSSTSPTGENIQYF. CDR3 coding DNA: TGTGCCAGCAGCTCAACCAGTCCGACGGGGGAGAACATTCAGTACTTC.

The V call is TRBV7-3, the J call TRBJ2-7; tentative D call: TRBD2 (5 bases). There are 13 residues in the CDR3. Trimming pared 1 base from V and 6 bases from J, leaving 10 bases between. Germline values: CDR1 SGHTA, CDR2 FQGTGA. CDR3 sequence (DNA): TGTGCCAGCAGCTTAAACATCGGAGGCGAGCAGTACTTC. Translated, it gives CASSLNIGGEQYF.

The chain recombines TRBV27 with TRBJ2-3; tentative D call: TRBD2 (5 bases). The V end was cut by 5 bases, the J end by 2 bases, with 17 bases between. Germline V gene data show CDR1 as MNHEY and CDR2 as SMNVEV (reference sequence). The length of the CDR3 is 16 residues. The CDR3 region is CASSPLRGKVTDTQYF. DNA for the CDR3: TGTGCCAGCAGTCCTCTAAGAGGGAAGGTCACAGATACGCAGTATTTT.

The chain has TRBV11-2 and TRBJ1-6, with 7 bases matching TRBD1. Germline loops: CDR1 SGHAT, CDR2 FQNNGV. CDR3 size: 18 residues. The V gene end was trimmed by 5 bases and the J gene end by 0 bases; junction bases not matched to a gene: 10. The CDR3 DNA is TGTGCCAGCAGCCGGAGGGCAGGGGGTAGCTCCTATAATTCACCCCTCCACTTT. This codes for CASSRRAGGSSYNSPLHF.

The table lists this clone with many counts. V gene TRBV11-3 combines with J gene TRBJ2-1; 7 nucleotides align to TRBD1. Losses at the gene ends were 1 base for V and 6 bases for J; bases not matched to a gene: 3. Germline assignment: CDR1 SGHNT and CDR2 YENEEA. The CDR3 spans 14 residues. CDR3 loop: CASSLGDSRNEQFF. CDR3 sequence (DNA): TGTGCCAGCAGCTTAGGGGACAGCCGCAATGAGCAGTTCTTC. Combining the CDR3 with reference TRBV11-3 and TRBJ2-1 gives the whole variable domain EAGVVQSPRYKIIEKKQPVAFWCNPISGHNTLYWYLQNLGQGPELLIRYENEEAVDDSQLPKDRFSAERLKGVDSTLKIQPAELGDSAVYLCASSLGDSRNEQFFGPGTRLTVL.

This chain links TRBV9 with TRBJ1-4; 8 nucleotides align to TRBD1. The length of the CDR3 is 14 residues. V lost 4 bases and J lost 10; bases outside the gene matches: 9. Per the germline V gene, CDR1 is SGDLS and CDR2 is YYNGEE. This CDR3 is CASSPGGGAAKLFF. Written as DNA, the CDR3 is TGTGCCAGCAGCCCAGGGGGCGGTGCGGCAAAACTGTTTTTT.

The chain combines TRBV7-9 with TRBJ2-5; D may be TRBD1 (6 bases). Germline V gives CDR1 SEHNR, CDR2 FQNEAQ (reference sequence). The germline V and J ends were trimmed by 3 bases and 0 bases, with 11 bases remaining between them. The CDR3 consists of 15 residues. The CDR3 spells CASSFGQKYQETQYF. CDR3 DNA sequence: TGTGCCAGCAGCTTTGGACAGAAGTACCAAGAGACCCAGTACTTC.

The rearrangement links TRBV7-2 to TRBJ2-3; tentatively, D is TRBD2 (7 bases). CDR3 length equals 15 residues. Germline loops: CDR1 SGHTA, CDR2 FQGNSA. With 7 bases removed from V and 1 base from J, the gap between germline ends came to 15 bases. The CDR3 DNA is TGTGCCAGCACCCTAGGGGGGGGCGGCACAGATACGCAGTATTTT. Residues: CASTLGGGGTDTQYF.